Listed below are T cell receptor beta chains from one sample, sequenced in a study of early T cells in non-severe SARS-CoV-2 infection. TCRdb reanalysed the 5' RACE reads using MiXCR and keeps one entry per CDR3 protein. The profile shows tens of thousands of distinct CDR3 sequences, 10% to 13% of them singletons. The sequencing sample was made of whole blood. These receptor sequences come from an adult who was a healthcare worker with PCR-confirmed SARS-CoV-2 infection or an uninfected control (not recorded which). Each CDR3 is given with its conserved first and last residue. The order of the fields is clone size, D gene, J gene, V gene, CDR3 DNA, CDR3 protein. The D gene is left open where the match is weak. Only part of the rows carry a size: once, few, many, or a class if the clone is expanded.

many,NA,TRBJ2-5,TRBV5-1,TGCGCCAGCAGCTTATCAGGAGCCCAAGAGACCCAGTACTTC,CASSLSGAQETQYF
many,NA,TRBJ2-6,TRBV6-2/TRBV6-3,TGTGCCAGCAGTTGGGACTCTGGGGCCAACGTCCTGACTTTC,CASSWDSGANVLTF
NA,NA,TRBJ1-6,TRBV12-3/TRBV12-4,TGTGCCAGCAAAGCCTGGGAGGGAACGGGTAATTCACCCCTCCACTTT,CASKAWEGTGNSPLHF
many,TRBD1,TRBJ1-5,TRBV6-1,TGTGCCAGCAGTGCAAACAGGGGATGGGACAATCAGCCCCAGCATTTT,CASSANRGWDNQPQHF
many,NA,TRBJ2-2,TRBV30,TGTGCCTGGAGTGGTCCCACCGGGGAGCTGTTTTTT,CAWSGPTGELFF
once,TRBD1,TRBJ2-3,TRBV10-3,TGTGCCATCAGTGCTTCGACAGGGTGGGCCACAGATACGCAGTATTTT,CAISASTGWATDTQYF
few,NA,TRBJ1-5,TRBV7-9,TGTGCCAGCAGCTTAGGGACCGGGACGGGTAGCAATCAGCCCCAGCATTTT,CASSLGTGTGSNQPQHF
few,NA,TRBJ2-7,TRBV11-2,TGTGCCAGCAGCTCGTCGACAGGCTCCTACGAGCAGTACTTC,CASSSSTGSYEQYF
NA,NA,TRBJ2-1,TRBV5-1,TGCGCCAGCAGTCGCGGACAGTCCGGGTCCTACAATGAGCAGTTCTTC,CASSRGQSGSYNEQFF
few,NA,TRBJ1-6,TRBV7-2,TGTGCCAGCAGCTTAAGACCGGGCTTGGGGGGACGGACCTATAATTCACCCCTCCACTTT,CASSLRPGLGGRTYNSPLHF
NA,NA,TRBJ1-3,TRBV7-9,TGTGCCAGCAGCTTAGGGTCTTCAGCGGGAAACACCATATATTTT,CASSLGSSAGNTIYF
many,NA,TRBJ1-1,TRBV6-5,TGTGCCAGCAGTCCTGGGGGTCAAGCTTTCTTT,CASSPGGQAFF